The next 18 T cell receptor beta chains were all read from a single sample in a study of identical twins. MiXCR, run by TCRdb on the 5' RACE reads, gives a single entry per CDR3 protein. The sample yields 400,000 or so distinct CDR3 sequences, approximately 9.1% seen once. Sequenced: naive T cells sorted from blood. The receptors here all came from a woman between 50 and 59 years old in good health.

This clonotype has ten or more counts. The chain uses TRBV5-1 and TRBJ2-3, with TRBD1 matching 9 bases. J lost 1 base, V lost 2 bases, and 11 bases had no gene match. Per germline, CDR1 SGHRS and CDR2 YFSETQ. The CDR3 extends over 18 amino acids. The CDR3: CASSFGTGNMPGTDTQYF. The CDR3, as DNA: TGCGCCAGCAGCTTTGGGACAGGGAATATGCCGGGCACAGATACGCAGTATTTT.

The chain recombines TRBV12-3 or TRBV12-4 with TRBJ2-7; D remains unclear. Trimming took off 6 bases at V and 1 base at J, with 7 bases between the two ends. CDR3 size: 12 residues. The CDR3 coding sequence is TGTGCCAGCAGCCGACTTTCCTACGAGCAGTACTTC. It is translated as CASSRLSYEQYF.

V is TRBV19 and J is TRBJ2-1, with 12 bases aligning to TRBD2. Germline assignment: CDR1 LNHDA and CDR2 SQIVND (reference sequence). This CDR3 has 15 amino acids. V lost 5 bases and J lost 5; bases outside the gene matches: 4. The CDR3 bases are TGTGCCAGTAGTCTAGCGGGAGGGTTTAACAATGAGCAGTTCTTC. This sequence encodes CASSLAGGFNNEQFF.

This clonotype occurred many times. V usage is TRBV5-1 and J usage is TRBJ1-1; D call uncertain. Germline CDR1 is SGHRS and CDR2 is YFSETQ. Trimming cost V 3 bases and J 1 base, with 7 bases left between them. The CDR3 has 13 residues. This CDR3 reads CASSSRANTEAFF. CDR3 DNA sequence: TGCGCCAGCAGCTCAAGGGCGAACACTGAAGCTTTCTTT.

The V and J genes are TRBV28 and TRBJ2-2, with a possible D match to TRBD2 (7 bases). Germline loops: CDR1 MDHEN, CDR2 SYDVKM. Trimming cost V 8 bases and J 2 bases, with 12 bases left between them. CDR3 size: 14 residues. The CDR3 sequence: CASGRGGNTGELFF. The DNA of the CDR3 is TGTGCCAGCGGAAGGGGGGGAAACACCGGGGAGCTGTTTTTT.

This clonotype was seen repeatedly, ten times or more. The chain is built from TRBV5-1 and TRBJ2-1; 14 bases are a match to TRBD2. With 3 bases clipped from V and 9 bases from J, the junction kept 8 bases outside the gene matches. The CDR3 covers 16 residues. CDR1 is SGHRS, CDR2 YFSETQ, per germline. CDR3 coding DNA: TGCGCCAGCAGCTCGGGACTAGCGGGGGCGGTCGGTGAGCAGTTCTTC. The encoded protein is CASSSGLAGAVGEQFF.

This clonotype was observed a few times. This rearrangement joins TRBV18 to TRBJ1-1, with D possibly TRBD1 on 5 matching bases. Trimming cost V 5 bases and J 2 bases, with 15 bases left between them. Germline V gives CDR1 KGHSH, CDR2 LQKENI. This CDR3 spans 15 amino acids. The CDR3 sequence: CASSEPGTGNTEAFF. CDR3 nucleotides: TGTGCCAGCTCAGAGCCGGGGACGGGTAACACTGAAGCTTTCTTT.

This clonotype occurred a few times. The CDR3 here is CASSYSAGAVNTGELFF. The CDR3 DNA sequence: TGTGCCAGCAGTTACTCCGCGGGAGCCGTAAACACCGGGGAGCTGTTTTTT. This chain links TRBV6-5 with TRBJ2-2; 7 bases map to TRBD2. V was pared by 0 bases and J by 2 bases, with 6 bases of the junction left unmatched. Germline lookup yields CDR1 MNHEY and CDR2 SVGAGI. The CDR3 sequence is 17 residues long.

The V and J genes are TRBV6-4 and TRBJ2-7; D unclear. The CDR3 is 11 amino acids. Per germline, CDR1 MRHNA and CDR2 SNTAGT. V dropped 5 bases and J dropped 3 bases, with 5 bases sitting between them. CDR3 loop: CASSSVYEQYV. DNA of the CDR3: TGTGCCAGCAGTTCAGTCTACGAGCAGTACGTC.

In its sample, this clonotype was seen a few times. The chain joins TRBV3-1 to TRBJ1-2; 8 bases align to TRBD1. The CDR3 spans 16 residues. The V and J ends lost 4 bases and 6 bases, in that order; junction bases with no gene match: 13. Germline V gene data show CDR1 as LGHDT and CDR2 as YNNKEL (reference sequence). The DNA of the CDR3 is TGTGCCAGCAGCCCCTGGACAGGGAGTGCGGTACATGGCTACACCTTC. Protein sequence: CASSPWTGSAVHGYTF. The whole variable domain, remainder taken from reference TRBV3-1 and TRBJ1-2, is DTAVSQTPKYLVTQMGNDKSIKCEQNLGHDTMYWYKQDSKKFLKIMFSYNNKELIINETVPNRFSPKSPDKAHLNLHINSLELGDSAVYFCASSPWTGSAVHGYTFGSGTRLTVV.

The chain recombines TRBV12-3 or TRBV12-4 with TRBJ1-3; perhaps TRBD1 as D (5 bases). Trimming took off 3 bases at V and 3 bases at J, with 9 bases between the two ends. The CDR3 has 14 amino acids. DNA of the CDR3: TGTGCCAGCAGTTTGGCAGGGAATGGAAACACCATATATTTT. Translating gives CASSLAGNGNTIYF.

V usage is TRBV24-1 and J usage is TRBJ2-1; 9 nucleotides agree with TRBD2. J was trimmed by 13 bases and V by 4 bases; bases with no gene match: 4. CDR3 length: 12 amino acids. CDR1 and CDR2 from the germline V gene are KGHDR and SFDVKD. As DNA, the CDR3 is TGTGCCACCAGTGACGCGGGACTAGCTCAGTTCTTC. Translation gives CATSDAGLAQFF.

This rearrangement joins TRBV7-6 to TRBJ2-1; D not certain. V lost 1 base, J lost 0 bases, and 10 bases lay in between. Germline V gene lookup returns CDR1 SGHVS and CDR2 FNYEAQ. The CDR3 has 16 amino acids. CDR3 nucleotides: TGTGCCAGCAGCTTAGTTCGCGGCCGCTCCTACAATGAGCAGTTCTTC. Its protein product is CASSLVRGRSYNEQFF.

The chain recombines TRBV7-9 with TRBJ2-7; maybe TRBD1 (6 bases). Germline V lookup: CDR1 SEHNR, CDR2 FQNEAQ (reference sequence). Trimming removed 4 bases from V and 3 bases from J, with 13 bases in between. The CDR3 totals 14 residues. Here the CDR3 reads CASSSSWGHYEQYV. CDR3 coding DNA: TGTGCCAGCAGCTCAAGCTGGGGGCACTACGAGCAGTACGTC.

A few counts support this clonotype. J is TRBJ1-1 and V is TRBV12-3 or TRBV12-4; TRBD1 matches 8 bases. V lost 6 bases to trimming and J lost 6 bases; unmatched junction nucleotides: 6. The CDR3 contains 13 residues. CDR3 protein: CASSTDRAPEAFF. CDR3 in DNA: TGTGCCAGCAGCACGGACAGGGCCCCTGAAGCTTTCTTT.

This clonotype was seen at least ten times. This chain joins TRBV29-1 and TRBJ1-1; 9 bases match TRBD1. The length of the CDR3 is 15 residues. CDR1 is SQVTM, CDR2 ANQGSEA, per germline. The V gene end was trimmed by 6 bases and the J gene end by 3 bases; junction bases not matched to a gene: 11. CDR3 nucleotides: TGCAGCGTCGTCCCGGGACAGGGTCGGCACACTGAAGCTTTCTTT. Residues: CSVVPGQGRHTEAFF.

The CDR3 spells CSVALAGDWSEQYF. CDR3 nucleotide sequence: TGCAGCGTTGCACTAGCGGGAGACTGGAGCGAGCAGTACTTC. The chain carries TRBV29-1 and TRBJ2-7, with TRBD2 matching 11 bases. The CDR3 consists of 14 residues. CDR1 is SQVTM and CDR2 is ANQGSEA in the germline V gene. J gave up 6 bases and V 4 bases, and 8 bases lay outside the gene matches.

The J gene is TRBJ1-1, the V gene TRBV29-1; D is perhaps TRBD1 (6 bases). The germline gives CDR1 SQVTM, CDR2 ANQGSEA. The CDR3 has 15 residues. V dropped 5 bases and J dropped 1 base, with 17 bases sitting between them. The CDR3 loop is CSVFRDTFSNTEAFF. CDR3 bases: TGCAGCGTTTTTCGGGACACCTTCTCGAACACTGAAGCTTTCTTT.